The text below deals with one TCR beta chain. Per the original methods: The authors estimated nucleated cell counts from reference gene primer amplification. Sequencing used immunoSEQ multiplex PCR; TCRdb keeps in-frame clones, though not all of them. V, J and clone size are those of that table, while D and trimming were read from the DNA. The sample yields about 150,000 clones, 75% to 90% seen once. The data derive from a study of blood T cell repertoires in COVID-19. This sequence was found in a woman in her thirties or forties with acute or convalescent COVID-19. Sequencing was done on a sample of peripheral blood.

CDR3 DNA sequence: TGTGCCAGCAAATCCCAGGGTACTACCTACGAGCAGTACTTC. It specifies CASKSQGTTYEQYF. The chain has TRBV28 and TRBJ2-7; maybe TRBD1 (5 bases). Germline V gene sequence: CDR1 MDHEN, CDR2 SYDVKM. CDR3 length: 14 residues. Between the trimmed V and J ends, which lost 7 bases and 2 bases, there was a span of 15 bases.